These 19 T cell receptor beta chains were all obtained from the same sample, sequenced in a study of PD-L1 blockade in urothelial cancer. As for time point: peripheral blood 6 weeks after treatment start. The assay was immunoSEQ multiplex PCR, and TCRdb's table has in-frame clones only and misses some. Of about 120,000 clones in the sample, 80% to 90% were seen once. The sample here was PBMCs, taken around atezolizumab (anti-PD-L1) treatment. The receptors originated from a man aged 55 to 70 with urothelial cancer.

This rearrangement joins TRBV5-4 to TRBJ1-5, with D possibly TRBD1 on 5 matching bases. V was trimmed by 0 bases and J by 6 bases, leaving 10 bases between them. Per germline, CDR1 SGHNT and CDR2 YYREEE (reference sequence). The CDR3 is made up of 14 amino acids. The CDR3 is CASSLEGVGQPQHF. The CDR3 DNA reads TGTGCCAGCAGCTTGGAAGGGGTAGGTCAGCCCCAGCATTTT.

As DNA, the CDR3 is TGTGCCAGCAGCCCTACCCGGGACAGGGGGCCTGAGCAGTTCTTC. Translated: CASSPTRDRGPEQFF. This chain joins TRBV7-3 and TRBJ2-1; 12 bases map to TRBD1. The J segment lost 9 bases and the V segment lost 5 bases, leaving 8 bases of the junction unmatched. Germline lookup yields CDR1 SGHTA and CDR2 FQGTGA. The CDR3 runs to 15 residues.

The CDR3 protein is CASSIAGWTEAFF. For the CDR3, the DNA is TGTGCCAGTAGTATAGCGGGGTGGACTGAAGCTTTCTTT. This chain uses TRBV19 with TRBJ1-1; D unresolved. From germline, CDR1 is LNHDA and CDR2 SQIVND (reference sequence). Trimming removed 1 base at V and 5 bases at J, with 8 bases between. The CDR3 is 13 amino acids.

The genes are TRBV18 and TRBJ2-2, with D unresolved. Germline V lookup: CDR1 KGHSH, CDR2 LQKENI. The ends were cut back, 2 bases at V and 0 bases at J, with 7 bases in the middle. CDR3 length: 15 amino acids. The CDR3 loop reads CASSPIPSNTGELFF. In DNA form, the CDR3 reads TGTGCCAGCTCACCAATTCCTTCGAACACCGGGGAGCTGTTTTTT.

This CDR3 is CASSLGQDNQPQHF. CDR3 in DNA: TGTGCCAGCAGCTTGGGACAGGACAATCAGCCCCAGCATTTT. The chain joins TRBV5-5 to TRBJ1-5; a weak D match, TRBD1 (6 bases). Trimming took 0 bases from V and 3 from J, leaving 7 bases between them. CDR3 length: 14 amino acids. CDR1 is SGHKS and CDR2 is YYEKEE in the germline V gene (reference sequence).

The chain carries TRBV19 and TRBJ1-1; D not certain. CDR3 size: 15 residues. V lost 3 bases, J lost 1 base, and 12 bases lay in between. Germline V CDR1 and CDR2: LNHDA, SQIVND (reference sequence). This chain's CDR3 is CASSMMTSKNTEAFF. CDR3 nucleotides: TGTGCCAGTAGTATGATGACAAGCAAGAACACTGAAGCTTTCTTT.

The CDR3 reads CASSLVDWFKSNQPQHF. In DNA, the CDR3 is TGTGCCAGCAGCTTAGTAGACTGGTTTAAAAGCAATCAGCCCCAGCATTTT. This chain links TRBV11-1 with TRBJ1-5; no definite D call. V was clipped by 1 base and J by 1 base, with 14 bases between them. Germline V gene data show CDR1 as SGHAT and CDR2 as FQDESV (reference sequence). The CDR3 runs 17 residues. Supplemented by reference TRBV11-1 and TRBJ1-5, the full variable domain reads EAEVAQSPRYKITEKSQAVAFWCDPISGHATLYWYRQILGQGPELLVQFQDESVVDDSQLPKDRFSAERLKGVDSTLKIQPAELGDSAMYLCASSLVDWFKSNQPQHFGDGTRLSIL.

The chain couples TRBV9 to TRBJ2-3; unclear D gene. Trimming took 4 bases from V and 2 from J, leaving 8 bases between them. Germline CDR1 SGDLS, CDR2 YYNGEE. This CDR3 is built from 13 residues. CDR3 nucleotide sequence: TGTGCCAGCAGCCGAGAATTCACAGATACGCAGTATTTT. It is translated as CASSREFTDTQYF.

The rearrangement uses TRBV4-1 and TRBJ2-6; 9 bases map to TRBD1. The germline gives CDR1 MGHRA, CDR2 YSYEKL. V lost 0 bases, J lost 4 bases, and 7 bases stayed unmatched. CDR3 length equals 18 residues. CDR3: CASSQDTGQGTGANVLTF. CDR3 DNA: TGCGCCAGCAGCCAAGATACTGGACAGGGGACCGGGGCCAACGTCCTGACTTTC.

CDR3 coding DNA: TGTGCCAGCAGCTTAGAGAGGGAGCAGTACTTC. It is translated as CASSLEREQYF. The V and J genes are TRBV7-2 and TRBJ2-7; D ambiguous. V dropped 1 base and J dropped 7 bases, with 5 bases sitting between them. The CDR3 consists of 11 residues. Germline loops: CDR1 SGHTA, CDR2 FQGNSA.

V is TRBV29-1 and J is TRBJ2-7, with 9 positions matching TRBD1. The CDR3 is made up of 12 amino acids. V dropped 7 bases and J dropped 7; count of bases not matched to a gene: 8. Germline values: CDR1 SQVTM, CDR2 ANQGSEA. CDR3 sequence (DNA): TGCAGCGCCGCGGACAGGGGCGGGGAGCAGTACTTC. Translation gives CSAADRGGEQYF.

The rearrangement joins TRBV27 to TRBJ2-4; no firm D call. Germline lookup yields CDR1 MNHEY and CDR2 SMNVEV (reference sequence). V gave up 3 bases and J gave up 0 bases, with 12 bases separating them. The CDR3 extends over 16 amino acids. CDR3 nucleotides: TGTGCCAGCAGTTTTAATCCGTCCTTAGCCAAAAACATTCAGTACTTC. Translating it yields CASSFNPSLAKNIQYF.

This chain uses TRBV13 with TRBJ2-5; 8 nucleotides match TRBD2. V was clipped by 4 bases and J by 10 bases; unmatched bases: 14. Germline-derived CDR1 and CDR2 are PRHDT and FYEKMQ (reference sequence). The CDR3 runs to 15 residues. CDR3 DNA: TGTGCCAGCAGCTCCGTAGCGGGGTCAACGGGGGACCAGTACTTC. Translating it yields CASSSVAGSTGDQYF.

J is TRBJ2-3 and V is TRBV9; TRBD1 matches at 8 bases. CDR3 length: 15 residues. Germline values: CDR1 SGDLS, CDR2 YYNGEE. J lost 4 bases, V lost 4 bases, and 8 bases had no gene match. The CDR3 sequence: CASSRTGFGADTQYF. The CDR3 DNA reads as TGTGCCAGCAGCCGGACAGGGTTTGGTGCAGATACGCAGTATTTT.

V usage is TRBV6-4 and J usage is TRBJ1-4; unclear D gene. The V gene's germline CDR1 is MRHNA and CDR2 SNTAGT. This CDR3 has 13 residues. The ends were cut back, 5 bases at V and 7 bases at J, with 11 bases in the middle. CDR3 bases: TGTGCCAGCAGTCGAGAGTCGGGTGAAAAACTGTTTTTT. Translation gives CASSRESGEKLFF.

The CDR3 is CASSYSNGVNNEQFF. CDR3 in DNA: TGTGCCAGCAGTTACTCGAACGGGGTAAACAATGAGCAGTTCTTC. The rearrangement joins TRBV6-5 to TRBJ2-1, with D possibly being TRBD2 (5 bases). The CDR3 length is 15 residues. Trimming removed 0 bases at V and 5 bases at J, with 11 bases between. CDR1 and CDR2 from the germline V gene are MNHEY and SVGAGI.

The chain recombines TRBV5-1 with TRBJ1-1, with D unclear. The V gene's germline CDR1 is SGHRS and CDR2 YFSETQ. The CDR3 totals 13 residues. V lost 5 bases to trimming and J lost 1 base, with 9 bases between them. The CDR3 bases are TGCGCCAGCAGGCGGGAGGGGAACACTGAAGCTTTCTTT. It codes for CASRREGNTEAFF.

This sequence joins TRBV13 and TRBJ2-1; D uncertain. Germline loops: CDR1 PRHDT, CDR2 FYEKMQ (reference sequence). V gave up 0 bases and J gave up 1 base, with 7 bases separating them. This CDR3 region has 15 residues. The CDR3 here is CASSLGYSSYNEQFF. Here the CDR3 DNA reads TGTGCCAGCAGCTTAGGTTACAGTTCCTACAATGAGCAGTTCTTC. Full variable domain (rest looked up from reference TRBV13 and TRBJ2-1): AAGVIQSPRHLIKEKRETATLKCYPIPRHDTVYWYQQGPGQDPQFLISFYEKMQSDKGSIPDRFSAQQFSDYHSELNMSSLELGDSALYFCASSLGYSSYNEQFFGPGTRLTVL.

This clone was detected once. The chain is built from TRBV7-6 and TRBJ2-3; weak D call: TRBD2 (5 bases). The V gene's germline CDR1 is SGHVS and CDR2 FNYEAQ. V dropped 0 bases and J dropped 1 base, with 14 bases sitting between them. The CDR3 totals 17 residues. This chain's CDR3 is CASSLAVGRGGTDTQYF. CDR3 DNA sequence: TGTGCCAGCAGCTTAGCGGTCGGACGGGGAGGCACAGATACGCAGTATTTT. Complete variable domain (other parts from reference TRBV7-6 and TRBJ2-3): GAGVSQSPRYKVTKRGQDVALRCDPISGHVSLYWYRQALGQGPEFLTYFNYEAQQDKSGLPNDRFSAERPEGSISTLTIQRTEQRDSAMYRCASSLAVGRGGTDTQYFGPGTRLTVL.